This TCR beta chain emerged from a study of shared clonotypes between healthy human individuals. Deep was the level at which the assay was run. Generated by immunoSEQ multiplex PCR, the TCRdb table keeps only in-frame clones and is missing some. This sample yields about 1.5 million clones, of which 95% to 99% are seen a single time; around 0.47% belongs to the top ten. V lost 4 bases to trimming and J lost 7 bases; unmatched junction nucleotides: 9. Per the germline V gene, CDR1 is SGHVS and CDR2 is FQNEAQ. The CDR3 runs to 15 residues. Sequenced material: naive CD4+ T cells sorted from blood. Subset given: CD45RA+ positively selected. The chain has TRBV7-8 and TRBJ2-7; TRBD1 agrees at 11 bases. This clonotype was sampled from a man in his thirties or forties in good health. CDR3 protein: CASSSRDRGLGEQYF. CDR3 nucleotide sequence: TGTGCCAGCAGCTCCCGGGACAGGGGGTTGGGAGAGCAGTACTTC.